This T cell receptor (beta chain) was identified during a study of blood T cell repertoires in COVID-19. Trimming stripped 5 bases from V and 1 base from J, with 17 bases between. CDR1 and CDR2 from the germline V gene are KGHDR and SFDVKD. CDR3 size: 17 residues. Generated by immunoSEQ multiplex PCR, the TCRdb table keeps only in-frame clones and is missing some. The table records about 320,000 clones, 89% of them present only once. Sequences were obtained from PBMCs or T cells enriched from blood (not recorded which). This chain joins TRBV24-1 and TRBJ2-1, with a possible D match to TRBD2 (5 bases). The clonotype comes from a man aged 60 to 75 who had recovered from COVID-19. CDR3 bases: TGTGCCACCAGTGGCGATGGGGAGAGTCGGTCCTACAATGAGCAGTTCTTC. It is translated as CATSGDGESRSYNEQFF.